The 17 T cell receptor beta chains presented below share a single source sample, sequenced in a study of blood T cell repertoires in COVID-19 (TCRdb year 2020). The library was prepared using the immunoSEQ multiplex PCR assay. TCRdb stores this immuneACCESS table with in-frame sequences only. Part of the clones is absent; in the studies checked, under half of the shortfall reflects unresolved V genes, and no reason is known for the rest. This sample holds approximately 100,000 clones; about 89% were observed only once. Approximately 3.4% of the sample rests with the top ten. The sample was peripheral blood. Receptors originate from a woman aged 60-75 years with acute or convalescent COVID-19.

V and J are TRBV18 and TRBJ1-6; TRBD1 matches at 7 bases. The CDR3 runs to 15 residues. V shed 6 bases and J 5 bases; nucleotides not matched to a gene: 7. From germline, CDR1 is KGHSH and CDR2 LQKENI. In DNA form, the CDR3 reads TGTGCCAGCTCGCTCCTCGGGACAGATAATTCACCCCTCCACTTT. It translates to CASSLLGTDNSPLHF.

V is TRBV7-9 and J is TRBJ2-5, with 12 bases lining up with TRBD2. Per the germline V gene, CDR1 is SEHNR and CDR2 is FQNEAQ (reference sequence). The J segment lost 2 bases and the V segment lost 5 bases, leaving 12 bases of the junction unmatched. CDR3 size: 18 residues. The CDR3, as DNA: TGTGCCAGCAGCGACGGACTAGCGGGATCCTGGAGGCAAGAGACCCAGTACTTC. Protein: CASSDGLAGSWRQETQYF. The full variable domain, in which reference TRBV7-9 and TRBJ2-5 provide the parts outside the CDR3, is DTGVSQNPRHKITKRGQNVTFRCDPISEHNRLYWYRQTLGQGPEFLTYFQNEAQLEKSRLLSDRFSAERPKGSFSTLEIQRTEQGDSAMYLCASSDGLAGSWRQETQYFGPGTRLLVL.

The chain recombines TRBV18 with TRBJ1-1; 8 bases are a match to TRBD1. The CDR3 has 15 amino acids. Looked up from germline, CDR1 is KGHSH and CDR2 is LQKENI. V lost 4 bases, J lost 0 bases, and 4 bases stayed unmatched. The CDR3 here is CASSRDRGVNTEAFF. DNA for the CDR3: TGTGCCAGCTCACGAGACAGGGGCGTGAACACTGAAGCTTTCTTT.

The chain links TRBV19 to TRBJ2-2, with 8 nucleotides matching TRBD2. V lost 8 bases, J lost 6 bases, and 11 bases stayed unmatched. The CDR3 contains 15 residues. Germline V CDR1 and CDR2: LNHDA, SQIVND (reference sequence). The CDR3 protein is CASVRASGGAGELFF. The CDR3 DNA follows: TGTGCCAGTGTTCGCGCCTCGGGAGGGGCCGGGGAGCTGTTTTTT.

The chain carries TRBV18 and TRBJ2-1, with 9 bases fitting TRBD2. Per the germline V gene, CDR1 is KGHSH and CDR2 is LQKENI. V dropped 0 bases and J dropped 2; count of bases not matched to a gene: 2. The CDR3 is 16 residues long. The CDR3 nucleotides read TGTGCCAGCTCACCACCTACTAGCGGGCCCTACAATGAGCAGTTCTTC. Its protein product is CASSPPTSGPYNEQFF.

The rearrangement joins TRBV19 to TRBJ2-7; 9 nucleotides match TRBD2. Per the germline V gene, CDR1 is LNHDA and CDR2 is SQIVND (reference sequence). V gave up 5 bases and J gave up 5 bases; unmatched junction bases: 16. The CDR3 is 17 residues long. In DNA form, the CDR3 reads TGTGCCAGTAGTCTCCTAGGCCCCCCGGGACTAGCTGACGAGCAGTACGTC. Translated: CASSLLGPPGLADEQYV.

The chain recombines TRBV30 with TRBJ2-7; 11 bases align to TRBD2. Germline assignment: CDR1 GTSNPN and CDR2 SVGIG (reference sequence). Trimming removed 2 bases from V and 9 bases from J; junction bases left unmatched: 15. The CDR3 covers 16 residues. Here the CDR3 reads CAWSPGRLAGIRGQYF. The CDR3, as DNA: TGTGCCTGGAGTCCTGGCAGACTAGCGGGGATTCGAGGGCAGTACTTC.

Points on this clone: The junction differs from germline at one of its ends, possibly a read error. The chain combines TRBV5-1 with TRBJ2-3; 10 nucleotides agree with TRBD2. This CDR3 has 14 amino acids. CDR1 SGHRS and CDR2 YFSETQ come from the germline V gene. The CDR3 loop is CASRLAGGTDTQYF. The CDR3 bases are TGCGCCAGCCGCTTAGCGGGAGGAACAGATACGCAGTATTTT.

The chain combines TRBV18 with TRBJ1-1; D unresolved. This CDR3 is built from 14 residues. CDR1 is KGHSH, CDR2 LQKENI, per germline. The V end lost 3 bases, the J end lost 4 bases, and 12 bases lay between the germline ends. The CDR3 protein is CASSPGLEGTEAFF. The CDR3 DNA follows: TGTGCCAGCTCACCTGGGTTGGAGGGCACTGAAGCTTTCTTT.

The chain is built from TRBV28 and TRBJ2-1; D remains unclear. In germline, CDR1 is MDHEN, CDR2 SYDVKM. V lost 2 bases, J lost 12 bases, and 14 bases lay in between. CDR3 length equals 13 residues. The chain's CDR3 is CASSLETPLVQFF. DNA of the CDR3: TGTGCCAGCAGTTTAGAAACACCCCTGGTGCAGTTCTTC.

This sequence joins TRBV7-2 and TRBJ2-7; 12 bases agree with TRBD2. Per germline, CDR1 SGHTA and CDR2 FQGNSA. V trimming: 5 bases; J trimming: 2 bases; junction bases outside the gene matches: 7. The CDR3 consists of 16 residues. The CDR3 sequence is CASSQNRLAGAYEQYF. Here the CDR3 DNA reads TGTGCCAGCAGCCAAAACCGACTAGCGGGGGCCTACGAGCAGTACTTC.

V is TRBV3-1 (or the pseudogene TRBV3-2) and J is TRBJ2-2; weak D call: TRBD2 (6 bases). The germline V and J ends were trimmed by 5 bases and 5 bases, with 12 bases remaining between them. This CDR3 spans 14 amino acids. Germline CDR1 and CDR2: LGHDT and YNNKEL (reference sequence). The CDR3 sequence is CASSYSSETGELFF. The CDR3, as DNA: TGTGCCAGCAGCTATTCTAGCGAGACCGGGGAGCTGTTTTTT.

The chain uses TRBV13 and TRBJ2-6, with 7 positions matching TRBD1. CDR3 length equals 15 residues. J lost 2 bases, V lost 5 bases, and 3 bases had no gene match. The germline gives CDR1 PRHDT, CDR2 FYEKMQ (reference sequence). The CDR3 DNA sequence: TGTGCCAGCAGCAACAGGGGTGCTGGGGCCAACGTCCTGACTTTC. Amino acid sequence: CASSNRGAGANVLTF.

The chain recombines TRBV3-1 (or the pseudogene TRBV3-2) with TRBJ2-3, with 10 bases aligning to TRBD2. This CDR3 spans 15 amino acids. The V gene's germline CDR1 is LGHDT and CDR2 YNNKEL (reference sequence). V lost 3 bases, J lost 4 bases, and 4 bases stayed unmatched. The CDR3 DNA sequence: TGTGCCAGCAGCCACGGGACTAGCGCTTCAGATACGCAGTATTTT. It is translated as CASSHGTSASDTQYF.

This clone was counted a single time. V is TRBV5-1 and J is TRBJ2-3, with D possibly matching TRBD1 (6 bases). CDR3 size: 13 residues. V dropped 7 bases and J dropped 5 bases, with 14 bases sitting between them. The germline V gene has CDR1 SGHRS and CDR2 YFSETQ. CDR3 sequence (DNA): TGCGCCAGCGCCAGGGGATTGAGAGATACGCAGTATTTT. It yields the protein CASARGLRDTQYF.

The chain recombines TRBV6-5 with TRBJ1-2, with D uncertain. The CDR3 contains 12 residues. Germline lookup yields CDR1 MNHEY and CDR2 SVGAGI. The ends were cut back, 6 bases at V and 4 bases at J, with 9 bases in the middle. The CDR3 DNA reads TGTGCCAGCAGGTCTAGGAGCTATGGCTACACCTTC. Amino acid sequence: CASRSRSYGYTF.

This clone was recorded only once. This sequence joins TRBV7-9 and TRBJ1-2; D is unresolved. This CDR3 has 15 amino acids. Germline V gene sequence: CDR1 SEHNR, CDR2 FQNEAQ (reference sequence). The ends were cut back, 1 base at V and 6 bases at J, with 15 bases in the middle. The chain's CDR3 is CASSLDQTRRHGYTF. The CDR3, as DNA: TGTGCCAGCAGCTTAGACCAGACAAGAAGGCATGGCTACACCTTC.